This entry concerns a single T cell receptor beta chain. In the original workflow: Using reference gene primer amplification, nucleated cell counts were estimated. Only in-frame clones appear in the TCRdb table, and some are missing; sequencing was by immunoSEQ multiplex PCR. The V and J calls and clone size are taken from that table; D and trimming were inferred from the DNA. This table has 310,000 or so clones, around 89% appearing once. This specimen belongs to a study of blood T cell repertoires in COVID-19. The wider study: T cells, B-cell-depleted T cells, or PBMCs supplied cDNA or gDNA.

Unmatched junction bases numbered 9, after V lost 5 bases and J lost 4 bases. The CDR3 totals 15 residues. Looked up from germline, CDR1 is MDHEN and CDR2 is SYDVKM. Participants spanned ages about 18 to 90 years and resided in about two dozen US areas. Clinical histories supplied by participants themselves formed the basis of cohort assignment. What was sequenced was PBMCs or T cells enriched from blood (not recorded which). V usage is TRBV28 and J usage is TRBJ1-2; 8 nucleotides agree with TRBD1. This clonotype was obtained from a woman between 18 and 29 years old with acute COVID-19. The DNA of the CDR3 is TGTGCCAGCAGTGGGCCAGGGGGCGTAATCTATGGCTACACCTTC. This sequence encodes CASSGPGGVIYGYTF.